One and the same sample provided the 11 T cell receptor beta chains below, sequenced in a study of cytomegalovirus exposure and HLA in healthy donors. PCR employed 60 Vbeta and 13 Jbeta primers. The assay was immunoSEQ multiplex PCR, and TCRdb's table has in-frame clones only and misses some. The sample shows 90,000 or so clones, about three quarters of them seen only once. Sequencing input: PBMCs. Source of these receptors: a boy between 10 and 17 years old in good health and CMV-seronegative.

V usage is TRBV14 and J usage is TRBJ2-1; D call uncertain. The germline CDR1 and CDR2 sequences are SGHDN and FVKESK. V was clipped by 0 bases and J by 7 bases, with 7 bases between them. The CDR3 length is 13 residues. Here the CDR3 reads CASSQDRRNEQFF. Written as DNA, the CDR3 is TGTGCCAGCAGCCAAGATAGGCGGAATGAGCAGTTCTTC.

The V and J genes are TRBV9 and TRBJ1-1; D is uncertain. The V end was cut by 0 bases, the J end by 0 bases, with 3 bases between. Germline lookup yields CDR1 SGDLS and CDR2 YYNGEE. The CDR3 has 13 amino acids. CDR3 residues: CASSVDMNTEAFF. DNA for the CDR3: TGTGCCAGCAGCGTAGATATGAACACTGAAGCTTTCTTT.

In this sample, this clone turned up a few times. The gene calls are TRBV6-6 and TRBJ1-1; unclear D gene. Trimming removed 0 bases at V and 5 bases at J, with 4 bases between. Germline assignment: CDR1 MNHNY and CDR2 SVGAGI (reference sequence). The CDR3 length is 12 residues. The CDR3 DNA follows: TGTGCCAGCAGTTACTCGAGGACTGAAGCTTTCTTT. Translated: CASSYSRTEAFF.

CDR3: CASSQDNPGPNEQFF. CDR3 in DNA: TGCGCCAGCAGCCAAGATAACCCAGGTCCCAATGAGCAGTTCTTC. This chain connects TRBV4-3 to TRBJ2-1; D is unresolved. This CDR3 is 15 amino acids long. Between the trimmed V and J ends, which lost 0 bases and 6 bases, there was a span of 12 bases. CDR1 LGHNA and CDR2 YSLEER come from the germline V gene.

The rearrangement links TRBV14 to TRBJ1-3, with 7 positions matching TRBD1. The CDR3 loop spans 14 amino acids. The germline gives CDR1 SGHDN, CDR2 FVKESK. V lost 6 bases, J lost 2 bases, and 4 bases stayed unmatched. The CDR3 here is CASRETGAGNTIYF. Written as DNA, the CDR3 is TGTGCCAGCAGGGAAACAGGGGCTGGAAACACCATATATTTT. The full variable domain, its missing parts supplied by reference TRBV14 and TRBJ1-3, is EAGVTQFPSHSVIEKGQTVTLRCDPISGHDNLYWYRRVMGKEIKFLLHFVKESKQDESGMPNNRFLAERTGGTYSTLKVQPAELEDSGVYFCASRETGAGNTIYFGEGSWLTVV.

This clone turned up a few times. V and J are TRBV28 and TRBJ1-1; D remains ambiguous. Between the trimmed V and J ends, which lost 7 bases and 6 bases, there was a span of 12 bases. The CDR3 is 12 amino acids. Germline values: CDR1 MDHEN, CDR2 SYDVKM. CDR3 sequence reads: CASMTSGPEAFF. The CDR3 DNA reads TGTGCCAGCATGACCTCTGGGCCTGAAGCTTTCTTT.

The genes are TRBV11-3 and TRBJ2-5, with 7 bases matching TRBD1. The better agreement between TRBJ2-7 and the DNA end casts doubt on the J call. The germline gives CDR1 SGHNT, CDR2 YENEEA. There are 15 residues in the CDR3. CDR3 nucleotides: TGTGCCAGCAGCCGTCCGGGACAGCCTCTTTACGAGCAGTACTTC. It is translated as CASSRPGQPLYEQYF.

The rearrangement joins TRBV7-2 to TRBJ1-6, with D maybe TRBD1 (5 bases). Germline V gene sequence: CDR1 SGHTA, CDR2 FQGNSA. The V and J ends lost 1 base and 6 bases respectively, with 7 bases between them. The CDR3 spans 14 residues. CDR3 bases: TGTGCCAGCAGCTTAGTAGGGGTTAATTCACCCCTCCACTTT. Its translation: CASSLVGVNSPLHF.

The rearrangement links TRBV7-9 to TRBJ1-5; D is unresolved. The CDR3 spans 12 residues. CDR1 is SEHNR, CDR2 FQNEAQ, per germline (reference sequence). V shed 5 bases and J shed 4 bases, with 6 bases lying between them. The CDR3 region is CASSRPNQPQHF. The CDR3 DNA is TGTGCCAGCAGCCGTCCTAATCAGCCCCAGCATTTT. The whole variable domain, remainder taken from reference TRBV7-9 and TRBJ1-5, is DTGVSQNPRHKITKRGQNVTFRCDPISEHNRLYWYRQTLGQGPEFLTYFQNEAQLEKSRLLSDRFSAERPKGSFSTLEIQRTEQGDSAMYLCASSRPNQPQHFGDGTRLSIL.

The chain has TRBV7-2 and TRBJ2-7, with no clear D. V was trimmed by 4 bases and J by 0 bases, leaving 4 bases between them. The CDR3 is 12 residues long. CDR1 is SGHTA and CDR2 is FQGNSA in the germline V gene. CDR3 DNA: TGTGCCAGCAGCTCAAACTCCTACGAGCAGTACTTC. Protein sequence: CASSSNSYEQYF.

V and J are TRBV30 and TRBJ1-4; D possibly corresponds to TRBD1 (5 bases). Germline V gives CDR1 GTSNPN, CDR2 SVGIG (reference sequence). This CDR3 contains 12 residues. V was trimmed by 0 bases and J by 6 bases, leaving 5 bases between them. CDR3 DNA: TGTGCCTGGAGTGTCAGGGATGAAAAACTGTTTTTT. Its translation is CAWSVRDEKLFF.